This T cell receptor (beta chain) was sequenced for a study of Ad26.COV2.S vaccination and SARS-CoV-2 variants. Study-level background: Participants got Ad26.COV2.S intramuscularly, once or twice 56 days apart.

The CDR3 is made up of 13 amino acids. V lost 7 bases, J lost 1 base, and 8 bases lay in between. Looked up from germline, CDR1 is SGHTA and CDR2 is FQGNSA. Sequencing used immunoSEQ multiplex PCR; TCRdb keeps in-frame clones, though not all of them. The sample holds roughly 420,000 clones; 89% are singletons and the top ten take 2.5% to 3%. The sample's treatment: some 19 received Ad26.COV2.S at low or high dose, single or two shots; 5 received placebo; per-sample allocation not given. At day 63 after the first vaccine or placebo injection, samples were drawn. The administered vaccine (an Ad26 vector) expressed Wuhan-strain SARS-CoV-2 spike.

The receptor was derived from a person between 18 and 60 years old who received the Ad26.COV2.S COVID-19 vaccine or a placebo. The sample in question was peripheral blood, obtained in a trial of Ad26.COV2.S vaccine versus placebo. V is TRBV7-2 and J is TRBJ1-5, with D unresolved. CDR3 in amino acids: CASNLYSNQPQHF. CDR3 in DNA: TGTGCCAGCAACCTTTACAGCAATCAGCCCCAGCATTTT. Looking up the rest from reference TRBV7-2 and TRBJ1-5 gives the full variable domain: GAGVSQSPSNKVTEKGKDVELRCDPISGHTALYWYRQSLGQGLEFLIYFQGNSAPDKSGLPSDRFSAERTGGSVSTLTIQRTQQEDSAVYLCASNLYSNQPQHFGDGTRLSIL.